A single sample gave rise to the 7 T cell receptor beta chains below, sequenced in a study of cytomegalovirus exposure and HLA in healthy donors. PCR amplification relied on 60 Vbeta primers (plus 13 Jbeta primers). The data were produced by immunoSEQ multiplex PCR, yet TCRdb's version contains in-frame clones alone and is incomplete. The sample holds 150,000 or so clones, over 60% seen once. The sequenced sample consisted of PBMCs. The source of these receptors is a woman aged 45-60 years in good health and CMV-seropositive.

CDR3 sequence reads: CASSLTSGQETQYF. The CDR3 DNA sequence: TGTGCCAGCAGCTTAACCAGCGGCCAAGAGACCCAGTACTTC. The V call is TRBV7-2, the J call TRBJ2-5; D may be TRBD2 (5 bases). Germline values: CDR1 SGHTA, CDR2 FQGNSA. Trimming left V 2 bases short and J 1 base short, with 8 bases between. The CDR3 totals 14 residues.

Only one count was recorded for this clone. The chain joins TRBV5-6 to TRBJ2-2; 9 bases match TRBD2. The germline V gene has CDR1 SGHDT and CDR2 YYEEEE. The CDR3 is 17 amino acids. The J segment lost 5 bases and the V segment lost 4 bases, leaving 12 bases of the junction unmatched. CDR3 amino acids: CASSPGGGGRVTGELFF. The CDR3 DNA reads TGTGCCAGCAGCCCGGGGGGAGGCGGGAGGGTGACCGGGGAGCTGTTTTTT.

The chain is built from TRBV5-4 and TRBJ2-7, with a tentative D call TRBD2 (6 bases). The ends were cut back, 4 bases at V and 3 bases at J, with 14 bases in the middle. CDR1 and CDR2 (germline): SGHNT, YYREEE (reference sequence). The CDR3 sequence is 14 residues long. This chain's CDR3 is CASSRDSPVYEQYF. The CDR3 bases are TGTGCCAGCAGCAGGGACTCTCCGGTCTACGAGCAGTACTTC.

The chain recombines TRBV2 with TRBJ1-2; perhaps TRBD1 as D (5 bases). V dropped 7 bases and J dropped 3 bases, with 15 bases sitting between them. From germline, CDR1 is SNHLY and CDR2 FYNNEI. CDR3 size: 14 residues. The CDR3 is CASIAFDRDYGYTF. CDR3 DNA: TGTGCCAGCATAGCTTTTGACAGAGACTATGGCTACACCTTC.

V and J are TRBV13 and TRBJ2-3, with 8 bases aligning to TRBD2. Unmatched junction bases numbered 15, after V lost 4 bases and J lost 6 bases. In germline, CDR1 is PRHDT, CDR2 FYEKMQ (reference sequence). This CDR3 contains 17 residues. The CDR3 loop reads CASSSRVESGGGDTQYF. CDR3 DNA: TGTGCCAGCAGCTCCCGAGTTGAGAGCGGGGGTGGGGATACGCAGTATTTT. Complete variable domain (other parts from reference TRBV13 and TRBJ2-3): AAGVIQSPRHLIKEKRETATLKCYPIPRHDTVYWYQQGPGQDPQFLISFYEKMQSDKGSIPDRFSAQQFSDYHSELNMSSLELGDSALYFCASSSRVESGGGDTQYFGPGTRLTVL.

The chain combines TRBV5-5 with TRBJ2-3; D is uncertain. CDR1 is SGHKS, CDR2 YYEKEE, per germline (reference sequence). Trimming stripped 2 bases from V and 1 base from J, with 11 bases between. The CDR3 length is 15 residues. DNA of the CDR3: TGTGCCAGCAGCTTCTTCCAGACTCGCACAGATACGCAGTATTTT. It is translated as CASSFFQTRTDTQYF.

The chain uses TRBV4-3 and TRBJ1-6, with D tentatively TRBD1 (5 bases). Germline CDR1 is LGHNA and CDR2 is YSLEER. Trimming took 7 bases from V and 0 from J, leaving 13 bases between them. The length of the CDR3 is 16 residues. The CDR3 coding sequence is TGCGCCAGCACCCCAGGGCTTATCTCCTATAATTCACCCCTCCACTTT. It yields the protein CASTPGLISYNSPLHF.